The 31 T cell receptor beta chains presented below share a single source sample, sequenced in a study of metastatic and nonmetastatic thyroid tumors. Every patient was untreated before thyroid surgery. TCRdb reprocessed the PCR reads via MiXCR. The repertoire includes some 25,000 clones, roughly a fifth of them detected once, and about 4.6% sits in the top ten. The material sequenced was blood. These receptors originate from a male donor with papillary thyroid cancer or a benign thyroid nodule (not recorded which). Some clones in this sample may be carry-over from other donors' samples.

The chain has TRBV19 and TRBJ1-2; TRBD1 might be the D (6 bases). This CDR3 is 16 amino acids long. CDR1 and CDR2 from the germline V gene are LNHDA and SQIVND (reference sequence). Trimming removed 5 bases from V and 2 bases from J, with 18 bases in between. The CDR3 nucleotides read TGTGCCAGTAGTCCGCAACAGGGTATATTGAACTATGGCTACACCTTC. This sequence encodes CASSPQQGILNYGYTF.

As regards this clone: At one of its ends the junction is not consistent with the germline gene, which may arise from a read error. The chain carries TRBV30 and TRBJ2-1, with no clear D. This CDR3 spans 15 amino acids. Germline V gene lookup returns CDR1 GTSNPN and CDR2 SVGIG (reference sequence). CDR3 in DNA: TGTGCCTGGTCCGGCCTTACTGGGTCCTACAATGAACAGTTCTTC. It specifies CAWSGLTGSYNEQFF.

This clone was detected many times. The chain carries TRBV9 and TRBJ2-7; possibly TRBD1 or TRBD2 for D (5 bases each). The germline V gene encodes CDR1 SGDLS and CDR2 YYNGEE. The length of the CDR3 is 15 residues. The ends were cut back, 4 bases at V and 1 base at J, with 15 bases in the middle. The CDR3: CASSPRGEISYEQYF. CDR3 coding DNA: TGTGCCAGCAGCCCGAGGGGAGAGATATCCTACGAGCAGTACTTC.

Here the CDR3 reads CASSPAGDRRNTEAFF. The CDR3 DNA reads TGTGCCAGCAGCCCGGCGGGGGACCGAAGGAACACTGAAGCTTTCTTT. The chain couples TRBV5-4 to TRBJ1-1; possibly TRBD1 for D (5 bases). This CDR3 spans 16 amino acids. The germline V and J ends were trimmed by 4 bases and 1 base, with 17 bases remaining between them. Looked up from germline, CDR1 is SGHNT and CDR2 is YYREEE (reference sequence). Based on the CDR3 plus reference TRBV5-4 and TRBJ1-1, the full variable domain is ETGVTQSPTHLIKTRGQQVTLRCSSQSGHNTVSWYQQALGQGPQFIFQYYREEENGRGNFPPRFSGLQFPNYSSELNVNALELDDSALYLCASSPAGDRRNTEAFFGQGTRLTVV.

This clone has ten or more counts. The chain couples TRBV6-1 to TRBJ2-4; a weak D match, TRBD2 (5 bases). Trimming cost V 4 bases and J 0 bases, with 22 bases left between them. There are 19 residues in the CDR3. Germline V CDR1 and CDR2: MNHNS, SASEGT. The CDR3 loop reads CASSALRVVGYGAKNIQYF. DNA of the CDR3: TGTGCCAGCAGTGCACTGCGGGTGGTGGGATATGGAGCCAAAAACATTCAGTACTTC.

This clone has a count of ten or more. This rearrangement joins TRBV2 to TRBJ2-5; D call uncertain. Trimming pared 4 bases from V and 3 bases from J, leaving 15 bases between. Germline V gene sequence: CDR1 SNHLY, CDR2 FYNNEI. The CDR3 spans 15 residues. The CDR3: CASSGKSREEETQYF. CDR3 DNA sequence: TGTGCCAGCAGTGGTAAGAGCCGAGAGGAAGAGACCCAGTACTTC.

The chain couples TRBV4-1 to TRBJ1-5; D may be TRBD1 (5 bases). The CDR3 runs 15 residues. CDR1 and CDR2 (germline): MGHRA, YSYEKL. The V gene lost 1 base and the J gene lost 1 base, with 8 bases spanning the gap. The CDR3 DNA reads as TGCGCCAGCAGCCAAGGTTCAGGGAGCAATCAGCCCCAGCATTTT. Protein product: CASSQGSGSNQPQHF.

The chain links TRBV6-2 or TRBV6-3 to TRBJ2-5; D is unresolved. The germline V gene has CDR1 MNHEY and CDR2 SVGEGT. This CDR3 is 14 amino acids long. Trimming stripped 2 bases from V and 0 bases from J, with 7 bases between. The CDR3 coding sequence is TGTGCCAGCAGTTACGCGCAGCACCAAGAGACCCAGTACTTC. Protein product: CASSYAQHQETQYF.

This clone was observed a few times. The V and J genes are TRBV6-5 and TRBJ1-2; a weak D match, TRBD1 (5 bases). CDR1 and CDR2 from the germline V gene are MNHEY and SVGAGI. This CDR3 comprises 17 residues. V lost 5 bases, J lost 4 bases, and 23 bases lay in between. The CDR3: CASSTRIRAGQGYGYTF. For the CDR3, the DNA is TGTGCCAGCAGTACGCGTATCAGGGCAGGGCAGGGCTATGGCTACACCTTC.

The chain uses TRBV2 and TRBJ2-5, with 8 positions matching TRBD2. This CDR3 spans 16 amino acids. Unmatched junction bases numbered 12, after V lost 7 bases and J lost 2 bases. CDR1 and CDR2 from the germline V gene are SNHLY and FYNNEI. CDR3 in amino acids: CASTPRKSSGQETQYF. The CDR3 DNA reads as TGTGCCAGCACCCCCCGGAAGTCTAGCGGGCAAGAGACCCAGTACTTC.

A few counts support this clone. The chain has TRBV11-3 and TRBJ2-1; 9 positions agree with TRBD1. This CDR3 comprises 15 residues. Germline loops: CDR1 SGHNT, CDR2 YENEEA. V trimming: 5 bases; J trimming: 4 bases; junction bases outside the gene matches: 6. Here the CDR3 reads CASSRRDRVYNEQFF. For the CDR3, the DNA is TGTGCCAGCAGCCGCCGGGACAGGGTTTACAATGAGCAGTTCTTC. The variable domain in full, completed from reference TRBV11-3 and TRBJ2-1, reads EAGVVQSPRYKIIEKKQPVAFWCNPISGHNTLYWYLQNLGQGPELLIRYENEEAVDDSQLPKDRFSAERLKGVDSTLKIQPAELGDSAVYLCASSRRDRVYNEQFFGPGTRLTVL.

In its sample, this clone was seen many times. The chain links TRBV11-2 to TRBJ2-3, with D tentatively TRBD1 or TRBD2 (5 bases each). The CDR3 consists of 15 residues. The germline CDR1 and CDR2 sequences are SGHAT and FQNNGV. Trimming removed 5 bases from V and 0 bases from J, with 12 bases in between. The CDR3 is CASSQFGGSTDTQYF. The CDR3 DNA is TGTGCCAGCAGCCAATTTGGGGGTAGCACAGATACGCAGTATTTT.

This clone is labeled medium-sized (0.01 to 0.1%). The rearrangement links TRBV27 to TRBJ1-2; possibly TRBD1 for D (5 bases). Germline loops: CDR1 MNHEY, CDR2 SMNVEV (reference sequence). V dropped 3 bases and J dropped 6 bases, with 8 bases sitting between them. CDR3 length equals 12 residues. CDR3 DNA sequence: TGTGCCAGCAGTTTTGGGGGAAATGGCTACACCTTC. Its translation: CASSFGGNGYTF.

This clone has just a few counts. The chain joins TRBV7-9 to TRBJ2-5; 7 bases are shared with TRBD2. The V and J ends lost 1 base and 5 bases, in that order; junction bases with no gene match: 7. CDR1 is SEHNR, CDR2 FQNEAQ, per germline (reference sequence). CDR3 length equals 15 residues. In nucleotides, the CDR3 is TGTGCCAGCAGCTTAGAGCGGGATGGTGAGGAGACCCAGTACTTC. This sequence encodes CASSLERDGEETQYF.

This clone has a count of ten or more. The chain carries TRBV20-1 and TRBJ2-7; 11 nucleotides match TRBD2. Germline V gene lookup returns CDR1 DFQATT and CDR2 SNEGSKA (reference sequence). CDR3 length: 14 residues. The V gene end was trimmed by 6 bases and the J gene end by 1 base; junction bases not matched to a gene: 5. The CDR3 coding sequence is TGCAGTGCCCAGGGACTAGCGGATTCCTACGAGCAGTACTTC. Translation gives CSAQGLADSYEQYF.

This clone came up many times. The CDR3 DNA follows: TGTGCCAGCAGCCTCGGGACAGGGGTTTCACCCCTCCACTTT. Translated, it gives CASSLGTGVSPLHF. J is TRBJ1-6 and V is TRBV7-6; TRBD1 agrees at 10 bases. CDR1 and CDR2 from the germline V gene are SGHVS and FNYEAQ. This CDR3 has 14 residues. V shed 5 bases, J shed 9 bases, and the junction held 4 bases outside the gene matches.

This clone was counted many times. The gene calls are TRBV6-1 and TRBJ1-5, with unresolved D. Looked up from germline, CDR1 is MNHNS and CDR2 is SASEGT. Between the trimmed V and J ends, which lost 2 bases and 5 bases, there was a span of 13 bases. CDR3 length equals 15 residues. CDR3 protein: CASSESSRGYQPQHF. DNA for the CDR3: TGTGCCAGCAGTGAAAGCTCGCGGGGTTATCAGCCCCAGCATTTT.

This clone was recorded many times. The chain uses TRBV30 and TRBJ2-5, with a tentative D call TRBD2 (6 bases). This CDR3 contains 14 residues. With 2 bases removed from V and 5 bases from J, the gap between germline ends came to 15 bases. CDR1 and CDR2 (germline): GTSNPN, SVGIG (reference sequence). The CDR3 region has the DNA TGTGCCTGGAGTACCGGAGGGCCAGCTGAGACCCAGTACTTC. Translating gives CAWSTGGPAETQYF.

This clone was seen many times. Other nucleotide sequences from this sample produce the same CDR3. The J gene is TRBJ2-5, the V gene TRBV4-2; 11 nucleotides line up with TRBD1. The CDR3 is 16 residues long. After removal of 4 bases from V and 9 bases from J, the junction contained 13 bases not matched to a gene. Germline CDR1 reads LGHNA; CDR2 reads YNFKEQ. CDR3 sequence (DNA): TGTGCCAGCAGCCGCCTGGGACAGGGGGACGTGAGCCCCCAGTACTTC. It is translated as CASSRLGQGDVSPQYF.

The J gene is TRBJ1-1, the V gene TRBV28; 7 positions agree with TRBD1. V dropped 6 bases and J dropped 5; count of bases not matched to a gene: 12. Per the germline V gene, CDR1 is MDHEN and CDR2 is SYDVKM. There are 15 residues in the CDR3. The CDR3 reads CASSYRGNRGTEAFF. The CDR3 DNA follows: TGTGCCAGCAGCTATAGGGGTAACAGGGGTACTGAAGCTTTCTTT.

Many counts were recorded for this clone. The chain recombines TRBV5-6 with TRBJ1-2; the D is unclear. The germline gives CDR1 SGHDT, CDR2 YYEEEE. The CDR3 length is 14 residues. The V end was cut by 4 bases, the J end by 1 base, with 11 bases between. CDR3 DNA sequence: TGTGCCAGCAGCATCCGGAGGGTTAACTATGGCTACACCTTC. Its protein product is CASSIRRVNYGYTF.

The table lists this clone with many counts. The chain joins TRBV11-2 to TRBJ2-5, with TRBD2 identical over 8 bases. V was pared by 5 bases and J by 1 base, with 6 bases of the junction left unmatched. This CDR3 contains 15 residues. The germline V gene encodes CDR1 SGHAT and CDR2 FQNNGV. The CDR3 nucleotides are TGTGCCAGCAGCAAAGGCACTAGCGGCCAAGAGACCCAGTACTTC. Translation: CASSKGTSGQETQYF.

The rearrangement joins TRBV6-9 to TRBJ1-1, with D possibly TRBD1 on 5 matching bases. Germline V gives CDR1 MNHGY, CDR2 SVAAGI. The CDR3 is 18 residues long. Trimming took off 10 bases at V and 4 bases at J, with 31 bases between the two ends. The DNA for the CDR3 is TGTGCCATCACTTACCTTGGTCGGGGGTGGCATTTTGGCACTGAAGCTTTCTTT. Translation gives CAITYLGRGWHFGTEAFF.

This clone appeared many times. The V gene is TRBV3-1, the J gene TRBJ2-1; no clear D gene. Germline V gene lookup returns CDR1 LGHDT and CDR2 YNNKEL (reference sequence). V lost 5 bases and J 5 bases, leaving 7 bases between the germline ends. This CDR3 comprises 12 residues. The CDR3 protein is CASSANNNEQFF. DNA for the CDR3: TGTGCCAGCAGCGCGAATAACAATGAGCAGTTCTTC.

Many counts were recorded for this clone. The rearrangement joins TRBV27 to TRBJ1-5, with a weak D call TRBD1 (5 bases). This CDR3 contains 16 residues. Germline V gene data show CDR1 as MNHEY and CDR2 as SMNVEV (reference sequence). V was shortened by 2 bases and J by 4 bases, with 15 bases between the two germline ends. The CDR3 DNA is TGTGCCAGCAGTTTACGTTGGGGGGGAAGAAATCAGCCCCAGCATTTT. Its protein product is CASSLRWGGRNQPQHF.

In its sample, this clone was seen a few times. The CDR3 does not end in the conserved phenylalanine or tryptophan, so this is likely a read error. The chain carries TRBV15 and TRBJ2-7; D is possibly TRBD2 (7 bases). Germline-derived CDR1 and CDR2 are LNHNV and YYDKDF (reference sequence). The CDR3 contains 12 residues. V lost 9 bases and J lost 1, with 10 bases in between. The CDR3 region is CATRGGSYEQYL. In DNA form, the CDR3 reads TGTGCCACTAGGGGGGGGTCCTACGAGCAGTACCTC.

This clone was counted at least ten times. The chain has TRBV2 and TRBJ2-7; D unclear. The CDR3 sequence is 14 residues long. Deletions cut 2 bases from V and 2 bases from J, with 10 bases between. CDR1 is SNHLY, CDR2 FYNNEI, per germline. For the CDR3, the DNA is TGTGCCAGCAGTGAAAGTTGGCAGACCTACGAGCAGTACTTC. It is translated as CASSESWQTYEQYF. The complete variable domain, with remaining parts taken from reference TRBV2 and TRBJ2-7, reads EPEVTQTPSHQVTQMGQEVILRCVPISNHLYFYWYRQILGQKVEFLVSFYNNEISEKSEIFDDQFSVERPDGSNFTLKIRSTKLEDSAMYFCASSESWQTYEQYFGPGTRLTVT.

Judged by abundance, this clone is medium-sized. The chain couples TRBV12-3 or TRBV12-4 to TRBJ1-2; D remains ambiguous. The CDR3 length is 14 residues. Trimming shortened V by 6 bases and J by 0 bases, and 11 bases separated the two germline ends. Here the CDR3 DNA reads TGTGCCAGCAGCCCCATGGGCCCTAACTATGGCTACACCTTC. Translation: CASSPMGPNYGYTF.

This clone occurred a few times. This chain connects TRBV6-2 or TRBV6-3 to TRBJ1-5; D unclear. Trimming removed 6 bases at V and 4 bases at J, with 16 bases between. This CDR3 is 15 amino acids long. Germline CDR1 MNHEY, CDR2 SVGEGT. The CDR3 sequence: CASRRSRGGNQPQHF. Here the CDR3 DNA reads TGTGCCAGCAGACGCAGCCGGGGAGGAAATCAGCCCCAGCATTTT.

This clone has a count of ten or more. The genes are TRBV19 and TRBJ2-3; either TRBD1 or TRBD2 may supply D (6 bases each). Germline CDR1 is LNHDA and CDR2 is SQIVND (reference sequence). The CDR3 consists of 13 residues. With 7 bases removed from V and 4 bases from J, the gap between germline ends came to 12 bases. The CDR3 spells CASTLEGADTQYF. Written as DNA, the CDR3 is TGTGCCAGTACTTTGGAGGGGGCAGATACGCAGTATTTT.

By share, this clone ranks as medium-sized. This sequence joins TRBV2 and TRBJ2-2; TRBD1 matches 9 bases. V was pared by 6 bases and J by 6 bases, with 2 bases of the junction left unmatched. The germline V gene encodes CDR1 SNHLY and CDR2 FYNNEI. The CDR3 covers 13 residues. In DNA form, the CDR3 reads TGTGCCAGCAGGACAGGGGGGGCCGGGGAGCTGTTTTTT. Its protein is CASRTGGAGELFF.